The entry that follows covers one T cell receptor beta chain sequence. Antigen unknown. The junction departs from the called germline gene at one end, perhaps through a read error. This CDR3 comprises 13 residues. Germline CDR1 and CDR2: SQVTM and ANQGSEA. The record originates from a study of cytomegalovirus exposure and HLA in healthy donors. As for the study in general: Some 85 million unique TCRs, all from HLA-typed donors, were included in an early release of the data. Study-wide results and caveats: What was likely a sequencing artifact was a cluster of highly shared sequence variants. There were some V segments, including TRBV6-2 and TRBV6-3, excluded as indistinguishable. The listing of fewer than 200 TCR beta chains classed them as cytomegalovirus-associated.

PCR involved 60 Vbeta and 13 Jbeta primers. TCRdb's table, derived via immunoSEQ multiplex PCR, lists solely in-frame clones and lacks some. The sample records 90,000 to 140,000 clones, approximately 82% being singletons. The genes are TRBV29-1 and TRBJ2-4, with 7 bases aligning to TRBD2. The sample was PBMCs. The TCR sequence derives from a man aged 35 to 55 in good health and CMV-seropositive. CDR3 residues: CSVEASGKNSQYF. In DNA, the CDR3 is TGCAGCGTTGAGGCTAGCGGCAAAAACAGTCAGTACTTC.